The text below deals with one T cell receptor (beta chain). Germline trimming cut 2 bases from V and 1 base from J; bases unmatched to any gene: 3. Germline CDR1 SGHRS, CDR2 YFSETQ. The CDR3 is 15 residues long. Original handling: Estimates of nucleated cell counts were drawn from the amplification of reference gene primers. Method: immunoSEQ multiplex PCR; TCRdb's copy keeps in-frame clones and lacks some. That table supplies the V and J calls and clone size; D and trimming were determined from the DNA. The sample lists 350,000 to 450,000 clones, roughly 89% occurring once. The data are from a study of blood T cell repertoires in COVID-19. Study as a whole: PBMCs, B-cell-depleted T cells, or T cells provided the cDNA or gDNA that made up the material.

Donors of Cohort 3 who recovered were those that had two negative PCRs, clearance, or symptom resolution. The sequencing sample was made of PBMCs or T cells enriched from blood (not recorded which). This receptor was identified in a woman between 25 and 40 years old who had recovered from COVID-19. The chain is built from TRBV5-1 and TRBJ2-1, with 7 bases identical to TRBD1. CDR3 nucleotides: TGCGCCAGCAGCTTTGGGACAGCTTCCTACAATGAGCAGTTCTTC. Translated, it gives CASSFGTASYNEQFF.